This T cell receptor (beta chain) was observed in a study of T-cell memory formation after mild COVID-19. Looking at the study overall: The study found TCR clusters largely donor specific.

Findings and limits, study-wide: A balance of CD4 and CD8 characterized clones contracting day 15 to 85, whereas later expanders leaned CD4+.

Amplification by 5'RACE using constant-segment primers produced TCR alpha and TCR beta cDNA libraries that carried sample barcodes and UMIs. TCRdb passed the 5' RACE reads through MiXCR, listing each CDR3 protein once. Of more than 120,000 distinct CDR3 sequences detected, 15% to 20% appear once; the ten largest clones hold around 2.4%. The germline CDR1 and CDR2 sequences are SGHTA and FQGNSA. V shed 1 base and J shed 4 bases, with 7 bases lying between them. The CDR3 length is 13 residues. The sample holds a few counts of this clonotype. What it binds is not known. This chain joins TRBV7-2 and TRBJ1-1; D gene unclear. The clonotype was recovered from an adult woman who had mild COVID-19 (a few samples of this study predate the infection). Cell type and time point are not known. Sequencing was performed on PBMCs or a T cell subset sorted from them (not recorded which). CDR3 DNA: TGTGCCAGCAGCTTAGAACTGAGCACTGAAGCTTTCTTT. Amino acid sequence: CASSLELSTEAFF.